These 26 T cell receptor beta chains share one sample of origin, sequenced in a study of blood T cells in healthy people across ages. Combining a sample-barcoded 5' primer with a J-beta primer mix, a second PCR ran for roughly 7 to 12 cycles. TCRdb analysed the 5' RACE reads with MiXCR anew, one entry per CDR3 protein. Among fewer than 1,000,000 distinct CDR3 sequences, less than 60% were seen once, and the ten largest hold about a sixth. Sequencing was performed on blood. These receptors all come from an elderly man in good health.

This clonotype has only a few counts. This may stem from a read error, because a much larger clone lies one nucleotide away. This chain links TRBV7-2 with TRBJ1-1, with D hard to call. The V and J ends lost 5 bases and 2 bases respectively, with 6 bases between them. Germline V gene data show CDR1 as SGHTA and CDR2 as FQGNSA. The length of the CDR3 is 12 residues. CDR3 sequence reads: CASSHVNTEAFF. CDR3 sequence (DNA): TGTGCCAGCAGCCATGTTAACACTGAAGCTTTCTTT. Supplemented by reference TRBV7-2 and TRBJ1-1, the full variable domain reads GAGVSQSPSNKVTEKGKDVELRCDPISGHTALYWYRQSLGQGLEFLIYFQGNSAPDKSGLPSDRFSAERTGGSVSTLTIQRTQQEDSAVYLCASSHVNTEAFFGQGTRLTVV.

This clonotype was observed a handful of times. The V call is TRBV30, the J call TRBJ1-5; D is unresolved. The V and J ends lost 2 bases and 3 bases respectively, with 14 bases between them. CDR3 length: 15 amino acids. Germline lookup yields CDR1 GTSNPN and CDR2 SVGIG (reference sequence). The CDR3 DNA reads TGTGCCTGGAGTCCGAGCGAAACCCCCAATCAGCCCCAGCATTTT. Its translation is CAWSPSETPNQPQHF.

This clonotype was recorded a few times. The V call is TRBV11-2, the J call TRBJ2-3; 8 bases align to TRBD2. Germline V CDR1 and CDR2: SGHAT, FQNNGV. The trim removed 3 bases at V and 0 bases at J, leaving 5 bases unmatched. This CDR3 region has 16 residues. The DNA of the CDR3 is TGTGCCAGCAGCTTGCTAGCGGGCACTAGCACAGATACGCAGTATTTT. It specifies CASSLLAGTSTDTQYF.

The chain uses TRBV20-1 and TRBJ2-7; 7 bases are shared with TRBD2. Germline V gene sequence: CDR1 DFQATT, CDR2 SNEGSKA (reference sequence). The CDR3 spans 14 residues. With 3 bases clipped from V and 6 bases from J, the junction kept 11 bases outside the gene matches. The CDR3 bases are TGCAGTGCTAGCCGCGGGGGACGGACCTTCGAGCAGTACTTC. As protein: CSASRGGRTFEQYF.

V gene TRBV5-1 combines with J gene TRBJ2-3; no clear D. In germline, CDR1 is SGHRS, CDR2 YFSETQ. This CDR3 is built from 14 residues. Trimming cost V 0 bases and J 2 bases, with 7 bases left between them. The CDR3, as DNA: TGCGCCAGCAGCTTGGGACATACCACAGATACGCAGTATTTT. Translation gives CASSLGHTTDTQYF.

To note about this clonotype: The junction shows a germline mismatch at one end, possibly a read error. The genes are TRBV28 and TRBJ2-7; 8 positions agree with TRBD2. Germline assignment: CDR1 MDHEN and CDR2 SYDVKM. There are 14 residues in the CDR3. The CDR3 here is CASMDGRASAEQNF. Here the CDR3 DNA reads TGTGCCAGCATGGACGGGAGGGCCTCCGCCGAGCAGAACTTC. Supplemented by reference TRBV28 and TRBJ2-7, the full variable domain reads DVKVTQSSRYLVKRTGEKVFLECVQDMDHENMFWYRQDPGLGLRLIYFSYDVKMKEKGDIPEGYSVSREKKERFSLILESASTNQTSMYLCASMDGRASAEQNFGPGTRLTVT.

This sequence joins TRBV7-3 and TRBJ2-7; D is unresolved. With the DNA end fitting TRBJ2-5 better, the J assignment may be wrong. Germline V gene lookup returns CDR1 SGHTA and CDR2 FQGTGA. CDR3 length: 14 amino acids. This chain's CDR3 is CASSLMAQTETQYF. The CDR3 nucleotides read TGTGCCAGCAGCTTGATGGCTCAGACAGAGACCCAGTACTTC.

This clonotype was counted a single time. A much more abundant neighbour one base away suggests this may be a read error. This chain links TRBV12-3 or TRBV12-4 with TRBJ2-7; D may be TRBD2 (5 bases). This CDR3 has 12 residues. V lost 6 bases and J 6 bases, leaving 12 bases between the germline ends. The CDR3 protein is CASRLSAGEQYF. The CDR3 DNA reads as TGTGCCAGCAGACTGAGTGCGGGCGAGCAGTACTTC.

The chain combines TRBV12-3 or TRBV12-4 with TRBJ2-3, with D uncertain. The ends were cut back, 1 base at V and 0 bases at J, with 8 bases in the middle. This CDR3 comprises 15 residues. The CDR3, as DNA: TGTGCCAGCAGTTTAGGTGTCGTAAGCACAGATACGCAGTATTTT. Its protein is CASSLGVVSTDTQYF.

The chain uses TRBV9 and TRBJ2-5; 9 bases agree with TRBD1. The CDR3 length is 15 residues. After removal of 5 bases from V and 4 bases from J, the junction contained 9 bases not matched to a gene. Germline-derived CDR1 and CDR2 are SGDLS and YYNGEE. For the CDR3, the DNA is TGTGCCAGCAGTGAGTTGGGACAGGGACGAGAGACCCAGTACTTC. Amino acid sequence: CASSELGQGRETQYF.

This clonotype has at least ten counts. The chain recombines TRBV30 with TRBJ2-1; tentatively, D is TRBD2 (6 bases). Deletions cut 7 bases from V and 9 bases from J, with 13 bases between. Germline V gene data show CDR1 as GTSNPN and CDR2 as SVGIG (reference sequence). The CDR3 extends over 11 amino acids. CDR3 protein: CAYDREPEQFF. In nucleotides, the CDR3 is TGTGCCTATGACCGGGAGCCTGAGCAGTTCTTC. Based on the CDR3 plus reference TRBV30 and TRBJ2-1, the full variable domain is SQTIHQWPATLVQPVGSPLSLECTVEGTSNPNLYWYRQAAGRGLQLLFYSVGIGQISSEVPQNLSASRPQDRQFILSSKKLLLSDSGFYLCAYDREPEQFFGPGTRLTVL.

Only a few counts were recorded for this clonotype. The V gene is TRBV6-6, the J gene TRBJ1-5; D gene unclear. Trimming cost V 5 bases and J 7 bases, with 9 bases left between them. This CDR3 has 12 amino acids. Per the germline V gene, CDR1 is MNHNY and CDR2 is SVGAGI (reference sequence). The CDR3 here is CASSQRGQPQHF. The CDR3 nucleotides read TGTGCCAGCAGTCAGCGCGGACAGCCCCAGCATTTT.

This clonotype was counted between two and nine times. The chain links TRBV7-9 to TRBJ2-1; a possible D gene is TRBD2 (6 bases). Germline V gene data show CDR1 as SEHNR and CDR2 as FQNEAQ (reference sequence). The V end lost 5 bases, the J end lost 3 bases, and 14 bases lay between the germline ends. The CDR3 loop spans 15 amino acids. The CDR3: CASSRAPTSYNEQFF. The CDR3 nucleotides are TGTGCCAGCAGCCGGGCACCGACTAGCTACAATGAGCAGTTCTTC.

In its sample, this clonotype was seen many times. The chain joins TRBV10-3 to TRBJ2-7; D might be TRBD1 (6 bases). V lost 2 bases, J lost 4 bases, and 9 bases lay in between. Germline V gene data show CDR1 as ENHRY and CDR2 as SYGVKD. CDR3 size: 13 residues. Here the CDR3 DNA reads TGTGCCATCAGTGAGGGACAGAGATACGAGCAGTACTTC. The encoded protein is CAISEGQRYEQYF.

The table lists this clonotype with a few counts. The chain joins TRBV11-3 to TRBJ2-7; 9 bases agree with TRBD1. The length of the CDR3 is 15 residues. Germline CDR1 and CDR2: SGHNT and YENEEA. The V gene end was trimmed by 5 bases and the J gene end by 5 bases; junction bases not matched to a gene: 10. The CDR3 is CASSHRDREAHEQYF. The CDR3 coding sequence is TGTGCCAGCAGCCACCGGGACAGGGAGGCCCACGAGCAGTACTTC. The whole variable domain, filled in from reference TRBV11-3 and TRBJ2-7, reads EAGVVQSPRYKIIEKKQPVAFWCNPISGHNTLYWYLQNLGQGPELLIRYENEEAVDDSQLPKDRFSAERLKGVDSTLKIQPAELGDSAVYLCASSHRDREAHEQYFGPGTRLTVT.

The CDR3 region has the DNA TGCAGTGCTAGAGGCCCCGGACTGCCCCACGAGCAGTACTTC. It encodes CSARGPGLPHEQYF. The chain couples TRBV20-1 to TRBJ2-7; D might be TRBD2 (5 bases). V was shortened by 1 base and J by 5 bases, with 15 bases between the two germline ends. CDR3 length equals 14 residues. Per the germline V gene, CDR1 is DFQATT and CDR2 is SNEGSKA (reference sequence).

A single count supports this clonotype. This chain uses TRBV20-1 with TRBJ2-2, with TRBD2 identical over 12 bases. CDR3 size: 13 residues. CDR1 is DFQATT and CDR2 is SNEGSKA in the germline V gene (reference sequence). For the CDR3, the DNA is TGCAGCTCAAGACTAGCGGGAGCCGGGGAGCTGTTTTTT. It codes for CSSRLAGAGELFF.

The genes are TRBV5-1 and TRBJ2-7, with D perhaps being TRBD1 or TRBD2 (6 bases each). The V and J ends lost 4 bases and 5 bases respectively, with 22 bases between them. The germline CDR1 and CDR2 sequences are SGHRS and YFSETQ. There are 16 residues in the CDR3. Here the CDR3 reads CASSRRGGQGRNEQYF. The CDR3 DNA follows: TGCGCCAGCAGCCGGCGAGGAGGGCAGGGGAGGAACGAGCAGTACTTC.

This clonotype has only a few counts. This chain uses TRBV20-1 with TRBJ2-1; 14 nucleotides agree with TRBD2. The germline V gene encodes CDR1 DFQATT and CDR2 SNEGSKA (reference sequence). With V trimmed by 4 bases and J by 9 bases, 2 bases remained unmatched. This CDR3 region has 13 residues. The CDR3 bases are TGCAGTGCTACAGGACTAGCGGGAGGTGAGCAGTTCTTC. Translation: CSATGLAGGEQFF.

Of note for this clonotype: This may be a read error, as it is one base from a much larger clone. The chain combines TRBV5-4 with TRBJ2-1; 7 bases agree with TRBD1. The CDR3 sequence is 13 residues long. Germline V gene sequence: CDR1 SGHNT, CDR2 YYREEE (reference sequence). As DNA, the CDR3 is TGTGCCGGCAGCTCCGACAGGGCGAATGAGCAGTTCTTC. Amino acids: CAGSSDRANEQFF.

The table lists this clonotype with many counts. The chain is built from TRBV13 and TRBJ2-4; 9 bases fit TRBD2. This CDR3 comprises 16 residues. Unmatched junction bases numbered 4, after V lost 4 bases and J lost 0 bases. CDR1 is PRHDT and CDR2 is FYEKMQ in the germline V gene (reference sequence). The CDR3 DNA follows: TGTGCCAGCAGCTCTGAGACTAGCGGAGCCAAAAACATTCAGTACTTC. Translation gives CASSSETSGAKNIQYF. Complete variable domain (other parts from reference TRBV13 and TRBJ2-4): AAGVIQSPRHLIKEKRETATLKCYPIPRHDTVYWYQQGPGQDPQFLISFYEKMQSDKGSIPDRFSAQQFSDYHSELNMSSLELGDSALYFCASSSETSGAKNIQYFGAGTRLSVL.

The chain couples TRBV6-5 to TRBJ2-7, with a possible D match to TRBD2 (5 bases). Per the germline V gene, CDR1 is MNHEY and CDR2 is SVGAGI. There are 13 residues in the CDR3. The ends were cut back, 10 bases at V and 3 bases at J, with 16 bases in the middle. CDR3 sequence (DNA): TGTGCCATAAAAAACGGGGATAACTACGAGCAGTACTTC. This translates into CAIKNGDNYEQYF.

The chain is built from TRBV7-6 and TRBJ2-2; 7 bases are shared with TRBD1. The V gene's germline CDR1 is SGHVS and CDR2 FNYEAQ. This CDR3 region has 15 residues. Unmatched junction bases numbered 4, after V lost 3 bases and J lost 3 bases. As DNA, the CDR3 is TGTGCCAGCAGCTTCACAGGGGCCGACACCGGGGAGCTGTTTTTT. Amino acid sequence: CASSFTGADTGELFF.

On this clonotype itself: The germline gene is not matched at one end of the junction; a read error may be the cause. This chain connects TRBV20-1 to TRBJ2-1, with D possibly being TRBD2 (5 bases). The germline V gene has CDR1 DFQATT and CDR2 SNEGSKA (reference sequence). CDR3 length equals 15 residues. Here the CDR3 DNA reads TGCAGTGCCCCCCTCCCCAGCGGAGCCTACACTGAGCAGTTCTTC. Amino acids: CSAPLPSGAYTEQFF.

This clonotype was picked up many times. The chain combines TRBV7-9 with TRBJ2-7; 7 bases line up with TRBD2. This CDR3 contains 16 residues. The V gene end was trimmed by 5 bases and the J gene end by 0 bases; junction bases not matched to a gene: 10. Germline lookup yields CDR1 SEHNR and CDR2 FQNEAQ (reference sequence). The CDR3 nucleotides read TGTGCCAGCAGCGGCGGGGGTGGGGCAGGCTCCTACGAGCAGTACTTC. It codes for CASSGGGGAGSYEQYF.

The chain has TRBV12-3 or TRBV12-4 and TRBJ1-4; D perhaps matches TRBD1 (5 bases). The ends were cut back, 4 bases at V and 4 bases at J, with 16 bases in the middle. CDR3 length equals 16 residues. In DNA form, the CDR3 reads TGTGCCAGCAGTTCCCCCCGGAGGGACTATAATGAAAAACTGTTTTTT. Translating it yields CASSSPRRDYNEKLFF.